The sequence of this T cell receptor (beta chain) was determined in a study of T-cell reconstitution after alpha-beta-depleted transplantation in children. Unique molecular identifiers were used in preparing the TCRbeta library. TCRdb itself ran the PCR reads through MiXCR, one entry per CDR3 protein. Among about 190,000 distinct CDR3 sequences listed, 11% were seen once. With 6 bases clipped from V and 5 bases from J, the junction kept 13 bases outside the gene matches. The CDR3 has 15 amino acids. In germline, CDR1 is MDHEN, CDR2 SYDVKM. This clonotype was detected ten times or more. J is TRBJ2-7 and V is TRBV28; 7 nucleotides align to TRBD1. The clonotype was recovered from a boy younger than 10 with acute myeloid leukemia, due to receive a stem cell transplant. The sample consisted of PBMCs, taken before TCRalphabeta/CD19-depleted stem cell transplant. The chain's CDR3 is CASRKGGTVVHEQYF. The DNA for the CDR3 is TGTGCCAGCAGGAAAGGTGGGACAGTCGTCCACGAGCAGTACTTC.